These 23 T cell receptor beta chains were sequenced from one sample in a study of T-cell memory formation after mild COVID-19. TCRdb reprocessed the 5' RACE reads with MiXCR, giving one entry per CDR3 protein. The sample lists about 470,000 distinct CDR3 sequences, nearly 25% seen once, with 12% in the top ten. The sequencing input was PBMCs or a T cell subset sorted from them (not recorded which). Source of these receptors: an adult woman who had mild COVID-19 (a few samples of this study predate the infection). Cell type and time point are not known.

The chain combines TRBV21-1 with TRBJ1-1; the DNA was not compared with TRBD1, the D call given in the table. TRBV21-1 is annotated as a pseudogene. The CDR3 runs 14 residues. CDR3 loop: CASSQMDRGTEAFF. CDR3 DNA: TGTGCCAGCAGCCAGATGGACAGAGGAACTGAAGCTTTCTTT.

This sequence joins TRBV24-1 and TRBJ1-2; 9 nucleotides agree with TRBD1. The CDR3 loop spans 14 amino acids. CDR1 KGHDR and CDR2 SFDVKD come from the germline V gene. V shed 3 bases, J shed 6 bases, and the junction held 4 bases outside the gene matches. The CDR3 is CATSDMTGGNGYTF. The CDR3 coding sequence is TGTGCCACCAGTGATATGACAGGGGGGAATGGCTACACCTTC.

This clonotype was found a few times. J is TRBJ1-2 and V is TRBV15, with no clear D. Trimming stripped 4 bases from V and 7 bases from J, with 22 bases between. This CDR3 contains 16 residues. In germline, CDR1 is LNHNV, CDR2 YYDKDF (reference sequence). CDR3 DNA sequence: TGTGCCACCAGCAAGGGTGGCAGTCGGATTGGTCCTGGCTACACCTTC. It yields the protein CATSKGGSRIGPGYTF.

The sample holds a few counts of this clonotype. The V call is TRBV27, the J call TRBJ2-7; 7 bases are a match to TRBD2. V lost 6 bases and J lost 5; bases outside the gene matches: 10. CDR1 and CDR2 from the germline V gene are MNHEY and SMNVEV (reference sequence). This CDR3 is 14 amino acids long. The CDR3 sequence: CASSSSGPYHEQYF. The CDR3 nucleotides read TGTGCCAGCAGCTCTAGCGGACCCTACCACGAGCAGTACTTC.

The rearrangement links TRBV6-5 to TRBJ1-1; TRBD1 aligns across 7 bases. The CDR3 has 14 residues. Per the germline V gene, CDR1 is MNHEY and CDR2 is SVGAGI. Trimming took 8 bases from V and 5 from J; bases not matched to a gene: 11. DNA for the CDR3: TGTGCCAGCGCGACAGGGAACTTGCGGACTGAAGCTTTCTTT. Translation gives CASATGNLRTEAFF.

V and J are TRBV5-6 and TRBJ2-5, with 11 bases identical to TRBD2. From germline, CDR1 is SGHDT and CDR2 YYEEEE. Trimming cost V 0 bases and J 5 bases; bases outside gene matches: 12. The CDR3 is 18 residues long. The CDR3 sequence is CASSLEYVAGGFPETQYF. The CDR3 DNA is TGTGCCAGCAGCTTGGAGTACGTAGCGGGAGGGTTTCCGGAGACCCAGTACTTC.

The sample holds a few counts of this clonotype. The chain combines TRBV11-2 with TRBJ2-7; 8 bases are a match to TRBD1. Trimming at V came to 5 bases and at J to 3 bases, leaving 9 bases not matched to a gene. The CDR3 is 15 amino acids. The germline V gene has CDR1 SGHAT and CDR2 FQNNGV. For the CDR3, the DNA is TGTGCCAGCAGCCCGGTTGCTGGACAGGGCTACGAGCAGTACTTC. It codes for CASSPVAGQGYEQYF.

This clonotype came up a few times. The chain links TRBV4-1 to TRBJ1-2; no firm D call. V shed 0 bases and J shed 8 bases, with 13 bases lying between them. The CDR3 length is 14 residues. The germline CDR1 and CDR2 sequences are MGHRA and YSYEKL. The CDR3 DNA sequence: TGCGCCAGCAGCCAAGAGTGGATCGGGCCAGGCTACACCTTC. Translating it yields CASSQEWIGPGYTF.

CDR3 DNA sequence: TGCAGTGCTCGCCGGGACAGGGGGAACGAGCAGTACTTC. Its protein product is CSARRDRGNEQYF. The chain links TRBV20-1 to TRBJ2-7, with 11 bases that match TRBD1. The J segment lost 5 bases and the V segment lost 5 bases, leaving 5 bases of the junction unmatched. The CDR3 runs 13 residues. Germline CDR1 is DFQATT and CDR2 is SNEGSKA (reference sequence).

This clonotype appeared a few times. This sequence joins TRBV7-8 and TRBJ2-5; possible D gene TRBD2, 6 bases. Germline V CDR1 and CDR2: SGHVS, FQNEAQ. The CDR3 is 15 residues long. Trimming shortened V by 2 bases and J by 3 bases, and 13 bases separated the two germline ends. CDR3 nucleotide sequence: TGTGCCAGCAGCTTAAGGGCTGGCGGGGAAGAGACCCAGTACTTC. It encodes CASSLRAGGEETQYF. The complete variable domain, with remaining parts taken from reference TRBV7-8 and TRBJ2-5, reads GAGVSQSPRYKVAKRGQDVALRCDPISGHVSLFWYQQALGQGPEFLTYFQNEAQLDKSGLPSDRFFAERPEGSVSTLKIQRTQQEDSAVYLCASSLRAGGEETQYFGPGTRLLVL.

The chain links TRBV3-1 to TRBJ2-3, with D perhaps TRBD2 (7 bases). CDR1 and CDR2 from the germline V gene are LGHDT and YNNKEL (reference sequence). The CDR3 is made up of 17 amino acids. Trimming cost V 0 bases and J 6 bases, with 19 bases left between them. In nucleotides, the CDR3 is TGTGCCAGCAGCCAAGACTACGGGGGGCCCGCTGGGGATACGCAGTATTTT. This codes for CASSQDYGGPAGDTQYF.

This clonotype appeared a few times. The chain is built from TRBV7-2 and TRBJ2-2, with D unresolved. CDR1 SGHTA and CDR2 FQGNSA come from the germline V gene. Trimming left V 6 bases short and J 2 bases short, with 10 bases between. This CDR3 has 14 residues. The CDR3 DNA reads TGTGCCAGCAGGGACGCTGGCAACACCGGGGAGCTGTTTTTT. Translated: CASRDAGNTGELFF.

V is TRBV6-5 and J is TRBJ2-3, with 15 bases matching TRBD2. Germline assignment: CDR1 MNHEY and CDR2 SVGAGI. The CDR3 sequence is 18 residues long. The trim removed 5 bases at V and 2 bases at J, leaving 8 bases unmatched. The CDR3 coding sequence is TGTGCCAGCAGTCCCGGACTAGCGGGGGGGGTCTCCACAGATACGCAGTATTTT. This translates into CASSPGLAGGVSTDTQYF.

This clonotype was detected only a few times. The CDR3 sequence is CASSLGYLSYNEQFF. The CDR3 DNA follows: TGCGCCAGCAGCTTGGGTTATTTATCCTACAATGAGCAGTTCTTC. This chain connects TRBV5-1 to TRBJ2-1, with D unclear. The CDR3 is 15 amino acids. Trimming cost V 0 bases and J 1 base, with 8 bases left between them. Germline V gives CDR1 SGHRS, CDR2 YFSETQ.

The chain carries TRBV5-1 and TRBJ2-4; D remains ambiguous. V was clipped by 4 bases and J by 10 bases, with 18 bases between them. Germline CDR1 is SGHRS and CDR2 is YFSETQ. The CDR3 length is 14 residues. CDR3 nucleotides: TGCGCCAGCAGCGAAAGCGATGGGTCTTATATTCAGTACTTC. Translating it yields CASSESDGSYIQYF.

This clonotype was observed a single time. The chain couples TRBV9 to TRBJ1-2; weak D call: TRBD1 (5 bases). The CDR3 has 16 amino acids. V was shortened by 4 bases and J by 4 bases, with 20 bases between the two germline ends. Germline CDR1 SGDLS, CDR2 YYNGEE. The DNA for the CDR3 is TGTGCCAGCAGCACCCGGGGTAGGGAGGGGATCTATGGCTACACCTTC. This translates into CASSTRGREGIYGYTF.

The chain joins TRBV12-3 or TRBV12-4 to TRBJ2-1, with 8 bases identical to TRBD2. CDR3 size: 14 residues. J gave up 5 bases and V 7 bases, and 7 bases lay outside the gene matches. In nucleotides, the CDR3 is TGTGCCAGCACTCCGGGGGGGCCCAACAATGAGCAGTTCTTC. Amino acids: CASTPGGPNNEQFF.

There are a few counts of this clonotype. The rearrangement links TRBV30 to TRBJ2-1, with 9 bases that match TRBD2. The CDR3 runs 17 residues. Per germline, CDR1 GTSNPN and CDR2 SVGIG (reference sequence). J lost 5 bases, V lost 4 bases, and 15 bases had no gene match. The CDR3 coding sequence is TGTGCCTGGACTGGGGGTTTCCTAGCGGGACCGAACAATGAGCAGTTCTTC. It encodes CAWTGGFLAGPNNEQFF.

This clonotype was seen only a few times. V gene TRBV12-3 or TRBV12-4 combines with J gene TRBJ1-2; 7 bases fit TRBD1. This CDR3 has 15 residues. V was clipped by 7 bases and J by 7 bases; unmatched bases: 15. CDR3 bases: TGTGCCAGCAATAACCCCCGGGACAGCGTTAGTGGCTACACCTTC. Its protein product is CASNNPRDSVSGYTF.

This chain uses TRBV6-1 with TRBJ1-1; D not resolved. Germline lookup yields CDR1 MNHNS and CDR2 SASEGT. CDR3 length: 12 amino acids. Trimming cost V 3 bases and J 11 bases, with 13 bases left between them. This CDR3 reads CASSERAPWAFF. CDR3 DNA sequence: TGTGCCAGCAGTGAGAGGGCCCCTTGGGCTTTCTTT.

The chain is built from TRBV27 and TRBJ2-5; D may be TRBD2 (7 bases). The CDR3 has 15 amino acids. Germline V lookup: CDR1 MNHEY, CDR2 SMNVEV (reference sequence). Trimming removed 6 bases from V and 5 bases from J, with 19 bases in between. The CDR3 DNA sequence: TGTGCCAGCAGCCCTCGGGGGGCGGTGACGGAGACCCAGTACTTC. This sequence encodes CASSPRGAVTETQYF.

This clonotype was picked up a small number of times. The chain joins TRBV13 to TRBJ1-1; D gene ambiguous. Germline V gene sequence: CDR1 PRHDT, CDR2 FYEKMQ (reference sequence). V was clipped by 1 base and J by 4 bases, with 13 bases between them. This CDR3 comprises 15 residues. The CDR3 loop is CASSLAGFGSTEAFF. The DNA of the CDR3 is TGTGCCAGCAGCTTAGCGGGGTTCGGTTCCACTGAAGCTTTCTTT.

The table lists this clonotype with a few counts. The chain joins TRBV4-1 to TRBJ1-6; D call uncertain. Germline V gives CDR1 MGHRA, CDR2 YSYEKL. Trimming took 0 bases from V and 9 from J, leaving 15 bases between them. The CDR3 sequence is 16 residues long. In DNA, the CDR3 is TGCGCCAGCAGCCAAGATGGGGTGACTGGTGGTTCACCCCTCCACTTT. Its translation: CASSQDGVTGGSPLHF.